The 15 T cell receptor beta chains presented below share a single source sample, sequenced in a study of blood T cell repertoires in COVID-19. Data came from immunoSEQ multiplex PCR; TCRdb stores just in-frame clones and leaves some out. This sample has over 150,000 clones; over 80% occur once, and the top ten carry 9.1%. Input material: peripheral blood. These receptor sequences come from a woman older than 75 with active or convalescent COVID-19.

This sequence joins TRBV6-4 and TRBJ1-5; D gene ambiguous. Germline CDR1 reads MRHNA; CDR2 reads SNTAGT. V was cut by 4 bases and J by 9 bases, with 16 bases left in between. The CDR3 contains 14 residues. The DNA for the CDR3 is TGTGCCAGCAGTGTGGCCCCCCAATCCAGGCCCCAGCATTTT. Translated, it gives CASSVAPQSRPQHF.

This clone was picked up a small number of times. The V and J genes are TRBV5-1 and TRBJ1-3, with 10 bases aligning to TRBD1. Germline values: CDR1 SGHRS, CDR2 YFSETQ. V dropped 4 bases and J dropped 4; count of bases not matched to a gene: 8. The CDR3 covers 16 residues. CDR3 nucleotides: TGCGCCAGCAGCCAAGGACAGGGGGGCTCAGGAAACACCATATATTTT. This codes for CASSQGQGGSGNTIYF. The full variable domain, with the rest looked up from reference TRBV5-1 and TRBJ1-3, is KAGVTQTPRYLIKTRGQQVTLSCSPISGHRSVSWYQQTPGQGLQFLFEYFSETQRNKGNFPGRFSGRQFSNSRSEMNVSTLELGDSALYLCASSQGQGGSGNTIYFGEGSWLTVV.

J is TRBJ1-1 and V is TRBV5-5; D may be TRBD1 (5 bases). Per the germline V gene, CDR1 is SGHKS and CDR2 is YYEKEE (reference sequence). V was pared by 0 bases and J by 5 bases, with 11 bases between. The CDR3 is 14 residues long. CDR3 DNA: TGTGCCAGCAGCTTGGGGAATGGGGGGACTGAAGCTTTCTTT. This translates into CASSLGNGGTEAFF. Using reference TRBV5-5 and TRBJ1-1 for the parts outside the CDR3, the full variable domain is DAGVTQSPTHLIKTRGQQVTLRCSPISGHKSVSWYQQVLGQGPQFIFQYYEKEERGRGNFPDRFSARQFPNYSSELNVNALLLGDSALYLCASSLGNGGTEAFFGQGTRLTVV.

The chain links TRBV30 to TRBJ1-4, with TRBD1 matching over 9 bases. V shed 0 bases and J 7 bases; nucleotides not matched to a gene: 6. CDR3 length: 15 residues. Looked up from germline, CDR1 is GTSNPN and CDR2 is SVGIG (reference sequence). This CDR3 reads CAWSVRGTGIEKLFF. The CDR3 DNA is TGTGCCTGGAGTGTACGAGGGACAGGGATTGAAAAACTGTTTTTT.

This clone has more than one count but fewer than ten. V gene TRBV6-6 combines with J gene TRBJ2-7; 7 bases are shared with TRBD1. CDR3 length: 15 residues. Germline V gene lookup returns CDR1 MNHNY and CDR2 SVGAGI (reference sequence). Trimming at V came to 5 bases and at J to 2 bases, leaving 9 bases not matched to a gene. The CDR3 sequence: CASSKTTGSTYEQYF. The CDR3 DNA reads TGTGCCAGCAGTAAAACGACAGGGTCAACCTACGAGCAGTACTTC.

In its sample, this clone was seen many times. V is TRBV9 and J is TRBJ2-3; TRBD1 is a possible D gene (5 bases). Germline-derived CDR1 and CDR2 are SGDLS and YYNGEE. The CDR3 runs to 15 residues. Trimming cost V 2 bases and J 0 bases, with 10 bases left between them. The CDR3 bases are TGTGCCAGCAGCGTCCAGGACACTAGCACAGATACGCAGTATTTT. As protein: CASSVQDTSTDTQYF.

CDR3 DNA: TGTGCCAGCAGCTTAGGTCAGGCGATGAACACCGGGGAGCTGTTTTTT. Protein sequence: CASSLGQAMNTGELFF. This chain uses TRBV7-6 with TRBJ2-2, with D uncertain. The V end was cut by 1 base, the J end by 1 base, with 10 bases between. Germline V gene lookup returns CDR1 SGHVS and CDR2 FNYEAQ. The CDR3 length is 16 residues.

This clone was detected only a few times. The chain has TRBV14 and TRBJ1-2; unclear D gene. Germline CDR1 is SGHDN and CDR2 is FVKESK. V shed 0 bases and J shed 7 bases, with 6 bases lying between them. The CDR3 spans 12 residues. The CDR3 DNA reads TGTGCCAGCAGCCAAGATTTCGGTGGCTACACCTTC. Translation: CASSQDFGGYTF.

This chain links TRBV19 with TRBJ1-3; D is possibly TRBD1 (6 bases). Germline V CDR1 and CDR2: LNHDA, SQIVND (reference sequence). V was shortened by 6 bases and J by 4 bases, with 13 bases between the two germline ends. The CDR3 loop spans 14 amino acids. The CDR3 DNA reads as TGTGCCAGTAGCGGACAGAGTAGCGGAAACACCATATATTTT. Its translation is CASSGQSSGNTIYF. Together with reference TRBV19 and TRBJ1-3, the CDR3 gives the full variable domain: DGGITQSPKYLFRKEGQNVTLSCEQNLNHDAMYWYRQDPGQGLRLIYYSQIVNDFQKGDIAEGYSVSREKKESFPLTVTSAQKNPTAFYLCASSGQSSGNTIYFGEGSWLTVV.

The V call is TRBV11-2, the J call TRBJ1-1; the match to TRBD1 covers 7 bases. The length of the CDR3 is 13 residues. Trimming cost V 1 base and J 4 bases; bases outside gene matches: 0. The V gene's germline CDR1 is SGHAT and CDR2 FQNNGV. The CDR3 region is CASSLGQGTEAFF. In nucleotides, the CDR3 is TGTGCCAGCAGCTTAGGACAGGGCACTGAAGCTTTCTTT.

In this sample, this clone turned up once. The gene calls are TRBV10-3 and TRBJ2-5; the D gene is possibly TRBD1 (7 bases). CDR1 ENHRY and CDR2 SYGVKD come from the germline V gene. The CDR3 loop spans 14 amino acids. Between the trimmed V and J ends, which lost 8 bases and 2 bases, there was a span of 15 bases. The CDR3 loop reads CAIWTGGTQETQYF. In DNA form, the CDR3 reads TGTGCCATCTGGACAGGAGGGACACAAGAGACCCAGTACTTC.

The V and J genes are TRBV6-5 and TRBJ2-6; D not certain. CDR1 and CDR2 (germline): MNHEY, SVGAGI. The germline V and J ends were trimmed by 10 bases and 0 bases, with 13 bases remaining between them. This CDR3 is built from 15 residues. This CDR3 reads CATYPPGSGANVLTF. Written as DNA, the CDR3 is TGTGCCACCTACCCACCAGGCTCTGGGGCCAACGTCCTGACTTTC.

This clone was observed a few times. The gene calls are TRBV10-3 and TRBJ2-7, with no clear D. V was cut by 8 bases and J by 4 bases, with 15 bases left in between. CDR3 length: 13 residues. The germline gives CDR1 ENHRY, CDR2 SYGVKD. Written as DNA, the CDR3 is TGTGCCATCGTAACTGTGGAGTGTTACGAGCAGTACTTC. Encoded protein: CAIVTVECYEQYF.

This clone was observed once. This chain joins TRBV18 and TRBJ1-1; tentatively, D is TRBD1 (5 bases). The V and J ends lost 0 bases and 4 bases respectively, with 15 bases between them. CDR1 and CDR2 (germline): KGHSH, LQKENI. This CDR3 has 16 residues. In nucleotides, the CDR3 is TGTGCCAGCTCACCACCGACGTTTCAGGGCTCCACTGAAGCTTTCTTT. It specifies CASSPPTFQGSTEAFF.

V and J are TRBV5-1 and TRBJ2-5; D may be TRBD1 (6 bases). Trimming left V 5 bases short and J 2 bases short, with 10 bases between. The CDR3 is made up of 13 amino acids. Germline CDR1 reads SGHRS; CDR2 reads YFSETQ. The CDR3 loop reads CASRTGTQETQYF. For the CDR3, the DNA is TGCGCCAGCAGAACCGGGACACAAGAGACCCAGTACTTC.